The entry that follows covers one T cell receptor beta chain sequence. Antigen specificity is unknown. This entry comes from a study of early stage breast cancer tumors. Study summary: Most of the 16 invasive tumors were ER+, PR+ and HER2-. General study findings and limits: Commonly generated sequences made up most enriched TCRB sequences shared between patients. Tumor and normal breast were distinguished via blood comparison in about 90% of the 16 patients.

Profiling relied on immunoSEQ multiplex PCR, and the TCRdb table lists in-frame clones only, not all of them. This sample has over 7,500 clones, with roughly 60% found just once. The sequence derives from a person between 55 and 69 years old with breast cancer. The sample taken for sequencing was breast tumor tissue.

CDR3 amino acids: CASSEYRTSQVWAYEQYF. For the CDR3, the DNA is TGTGCCAGCAGTGAATACCGGACGTCGCAAGTGTGGGCCTACGAGCAGTACTTC. The gene calls are TRBV6-1 and TRBJ2-7; D is ambiguous. Germline loops: CDR1 MNHNS, CDR2 SASEGT. This CDR3 has 18 amino acids. V lost 2 bases, J lost 2 bases, and 22 bases lay in between.